Shown below are 14 T cell receptor beta chains from a single sample sequenced in a study of neurological immune-mediated disorders. TCRdb redid the calling of the 5' RACE reads with MiXCR, one entry per CDR3 protein. The sample records tens of thousands of distinct CDR3 sequences, about 3.7% being singletons. The sequenced material came from PBMCs. The receptors stem from a woman in her fifties or sixties with multiple sclerosis.

The gene calls are TRBV19 and TRBJ1-1; 7 bases fit TRBD1. The CDR3 is made up of 16 amino acids. Per germline, CDR1 LNHDA and CDR2 SQIVND (reference sequence). V lost 4 bases and J lost 3; bases outside the gene matches: 11. The CDR3 reads CASSKRQGVPDTEAFF. Here the CDR3 DNA reads TGTGCCAGTAGTAAGCGGCAGGGGGTACCGGACACTGAAGCTTTCTTT. The complete variable domain, with remaining parts taken from reference TRBV19 and TRBJ1-1, reads DGGITQSPKYLFRKEGQNVTLSCEQNLNHDAMYWYRQDPGQGLRLIYYSQIVNDFQKGDIAEGYSVSREKKESFPLTVTSAQKNPTAFYLCASSKRQGVPDTEAFFGQGTRLTVV.

For this clonotype: Since a much larger clone is just one base distant, this may be a read error. The chain links TRBV2 to TRBJ2-5; possible D gene TRBD2, 7 bases. V was pared by 7 bases and J by 5 bases, with 14 bases between. CDR3 length: 13 residues. Germline assignment: CDR1 SNHLY and CDR2 FYNNEI. The CDR3 loop is CASTGKGGETQYF. DNA of the CDR3: TGTGCCAGCACCGGAAAGGGGGGGGAGACCCAGTACTTC. The full variable domain, rest sourced from reference TRBV2 and TRBJ2-5, is EPEVTQTPSHQVTQMGQEVILRCVPISNHLYFYWYRQILGQKVEFLVSFYNNEISEKSEIFDDQFSVERPDGSNFTLKIRSTKLEDSAMYFCASTGKGGETQYFGPGTRLLVL.

This clonotype appeared many times. The V and J genes are TRBV6-2 or TRBV6-3 and TRBJ2-1, with 11 bases identical to TRBD1. CDR1 is MNHEY, CDR2 SVGEGT, per germline. V dropped 6 bases and J dropped 6; count of bases not matched to a gene: 4. The CDR3 totals 14 residues. CDR3 DNA: TGTGCCAGCAGGGGGACAGGGGGGTTCAATGAGCAGTTCTTC. Translating it yields CASRGTGGFNEQFF.

This clonotype showed up many times. V is TRBV14 and J is TRBJ2-3; D possibly corresponds to TRBD1 (6 bases). Germline loops: CDR1 SGHDN, CDR2 FVKESK. V gave up 4 bases and J gave up 6 bases, with 14 bases separating them. The CDR3 contains 14 residues. CDR3: CASSRPGTGDTQYF. CDR3 DNA sequence: TGTGCCAGCAGCCGCCCGGGAACAGGGGATACGCAGTATTTT.

Comment on this clonotype: This CDR3 fails to terminate in the conserved phenylalanine or tryptophan, so it likely reflects a read error. The chain couples TRBV20-1 to TRBJ1-4; no firm D call. Germline CDR1 DFQATT, CDR2 SNEGSKA (reference sequence). The CDR3 totals 14 residues. The germline V and J ends were trimmed by 5 bases and 0 bases, with 10 bases remaining between them. CDR3 DNA: TGCAGTGCTTCTCGTTCTGCAACTAATGAAAAACTGTTTAAT. Residues: CSASRSATNEKLFN.

The table lists this clonotype with many counts. The chain links TRBV5-6 to TRBJ1-5; D gene ambiguous. The CDR3 is 15 amino acids. Trimming cost V 4 bases and J 6 bases, with 17 bases left between them. Per germline, CDR1 SGHDT and CDR2 YYEEEE. The CDR3 loop is CASSQTLEPGQPQHF. In nucleotides, the CDR3 is TGTGCCAGCAGCCAGACATTGGAACCCGGTCAGCCCCAGCATTTT.

At least ten counts were recorded for this clonotype. At one boundary the junction diverges from the germline segment, which might be a read error. The rearrangement links TRBV5-5 to TRBJ1-6, with 11 bases matching TRBD1. Germline V gives CDR1 SGHKS, CDR2 YYEKEE (reference sequence). The CDR3 is 14 residues long. CDR3 residues: CASSLEDRGQPLNF. The DNA for the CDR3 is TGTGCCAGCAGCTTGGAGGACAGGGGGCAACCCCTCAACTTT.

This clonotype occurred many times. DNA of the CDR3: TGTGCCAGTAGTATGGGACAGGGCGGGGAGACCCAGTACTTC. Translating gives CASSMGQGGETQYF. The chain has TRBV19 and TRBJ2-5; 9 nucleotides align to TRBD1. With V trimmed by 3 bases and J by 5 bases, 4 bases remained unmatched. Germline loops: CDR1 LNHDA, CDR2 SQIVND (reference sequence). This CDR3 region has 14 residues. The full variable domain, in which reference TRBV19 and TRBJ2-5 provide the parts outside the CDR3, is DGGITQSPKYLFRKEGQNVTLSCEQNLNHDAMYWYRQDPGQGLRLIYYSQIVNDFQKGDIAEGYSVSREKKESFPLTVTSAQKNPTAFYLCASSMGQGGETQYFGPGTRLLVL.

This clonotype was recorded at least ten times. This sequence joins TRBV20-1 and TRBJ2-7; TRBD2 aligns across 10 bases. The length of the CDR3 is 15 residues. Germline lookup yields CDR1 DFQATT and CDR2 SNEGSKA (reference sequence). With V trimmed by 5 bases and J by 1 base, 8 bases remained unmatched. The CDR3 nucleotides are TGCAGTGCTGGGTGGGAGCGGGAGGGATCCTACGAGCAGTACTTC. This sequence encodes CSAGWEREGSYEQYF.

In its sample, this clonotype was seen many times. The chain links TRBV7-2 to TRBJ1-6; 8 bases are a match to TRBD1. With 0 bases clipped from V and 10 bases from J, the junction kept 5 bases outside the gene matches. There are 15 residues in the CDR3. Germline CDR1 is SGHTA and CDR2 is FQGNSA. Here the CDR3 reads CASSLATGVNSPLHF. CDR3 DNA: TGTGCCAGCAGCTTAGCGACAGGGGTGAACTCACCCCTCCACTTT.

This clonotype appeared many times. This rearrangement joins TRBV7-2 to TRBJ2-2; possible D gene TRBD2, 6 bases. The CDR3 covers 14 residues. Trimming took off 5 bases at V and 2 bases at J, with 9 bases between the two ends. Germline lookup yields CDR1 SGHTA and CDR2 FQGNSA. CDR3 residues: CASSLGLNTGELFF. The CDR3 region has the DNA TGTGCCAGCAGCCTGGGACTTAACACCGGGGAGCTGTTTTTT.

This clonotype was counted many times. The chain joins TRBV7-2 to TRBJ2-5, with D possibly TRBD1 on 6 matching bases. Germline V lookup: CDR1 SGHTA, CDR2 FQGNSA. Trimming left V 2 bases short and J 5 bases short, with 18 bases between. The CDR3 totals 16 residues. In DNA, the CDR3 is TGTGCCAGCAGCTTACAGGGGACGGGCTTCGGGGAGACCCAGTACTTC. Translating it yields CASSLQGTGFGETQYF.

This chain links TRBV7-2 with TRBJ1-5, with 7 nucleotides matching TRBD1. This CDR3 spans 15 amino acids. Trimming removed 5 bases from V and 3 bases from J; junction bases left unmatched: 7. Germline V lookup: CDR1 SGHTA, CDR2 FQGNSA. CDR3: CASSQQGSLNQPQHF. CDR3 nucleotide sequence: TGTGCCAGCAGCCAACAGGGGTCGCTCAATCAGCCCCAGCATTTT.

Many counts were recorded for this clonotype. The chain couples TRBV20-1 to TRBJ2-1; no definite D call. The CDR3 is 12 residues long. Trimming left V 6 bases short and J 5 bases short, with 11 bases between. The germline V gene has CDR1 DFQATT and CDR2 SNEGSKA (reference sequence). CDR3 in DNA: TGCAGTGCGTCTAGTTTCGACAATGAGCAGTTCTTC. Translation gives CSASSFDNEQFF.